This T cell receptor beta chain was found in a study of shared clonotypes between healthy human individuals. Notes on the study in general: Generation of non-shared clonotypes was less probable than generation of clonotypes shared by all four donors. With several donors compared, about 5.2% of naive CD4 clonotypes were shared.

Measured with immunoSEQ multiplex PCR; TCRdb has only the in-frame clones, and not every one. The sample lists 2 million to 2.5 million clones; more than 90% were seen once. Trimming removed 8 bases at V and 1 base at J, with 11 bases between. Germline CDR1 reads GTSNPN; CDR2 reads SVGIG (reference sequence). CDR3 length: 13 residues. Details on this clone: Its antigen is currently unknown.

Sequencing was done on a sample of naive CD4+ T cells sorted from blood. Described subset: CD45RA+ positively selected. This chain connects TRBV30 to TRBJ1-4; unclear D gene. The receptor was isolated from a man aged 18 to 29 in good health. Written as DNA, the CDR3 is TGTGCCGCGGACGCGGTAACTAATGAAAAACTGTTTTTT. As protein: CAADAVTNEKLFF.